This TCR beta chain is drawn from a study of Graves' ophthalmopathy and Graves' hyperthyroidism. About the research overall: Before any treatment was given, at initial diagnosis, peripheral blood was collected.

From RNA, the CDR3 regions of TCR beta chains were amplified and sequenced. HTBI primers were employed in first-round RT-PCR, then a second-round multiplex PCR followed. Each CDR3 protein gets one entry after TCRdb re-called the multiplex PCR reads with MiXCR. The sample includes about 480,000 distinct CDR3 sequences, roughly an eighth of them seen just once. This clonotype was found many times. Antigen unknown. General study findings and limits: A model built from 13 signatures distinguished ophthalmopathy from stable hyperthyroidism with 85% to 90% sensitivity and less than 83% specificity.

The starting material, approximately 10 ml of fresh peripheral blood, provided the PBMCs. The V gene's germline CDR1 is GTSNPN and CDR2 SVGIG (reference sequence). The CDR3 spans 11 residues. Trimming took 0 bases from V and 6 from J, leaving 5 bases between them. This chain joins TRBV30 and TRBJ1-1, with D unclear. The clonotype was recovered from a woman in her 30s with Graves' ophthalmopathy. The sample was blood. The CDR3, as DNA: TGTGCCTGGAGTGTAAGGCCTGAAGCTTTCTTT. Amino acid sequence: CAWSVRPEAFF. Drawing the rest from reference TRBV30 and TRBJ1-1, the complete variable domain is SQTIHQWPATLVQPVGSPLSLECTVEGTSNPNLYWYRQAAGRGLQLLFYSVGIGQISSEVPQNLSASRPQDRQFILSSKKLLLSDSGFYLCAWSVRPEAFFGQGTRLTVV.